What follows are 30 T cell receptor beta chains derived from one specimen sequenced in a study of read filtering for tumor transcriptome and immune sequencing. From around 440 ng of RNA, a library with molecular barcoded alpha/delta and beta/gamma adaptors was made. TCRdb redid the calling of the reads with MiXCR, one entry per CDR3 protein. The sample lists around 65,000 distinct CDR3 sequences, approximately 18% occurring once. Specimen: a population of CD138-negative cells sorted from bone marrow. These receptor sequences come from a donor at least 40 years old with multiple myeloma.

This clonotype was detected many times. The genes are TRBV7-9 and TRBJ2-1, with D perhaps TRBD1 or TRBD2 (6 bases each). Germline V gene lookup returns CDR1 SEHNR and CDR2 FQNEAQ (reference sequence). The CDR3 consists of 15 residues. Between the trimmed V and J ends, which lost 3 bases and 7 bases, there was a span of 16 bases. The CDR3 region is CASSLGGHPWNEQFF. In nucleotides, the CDR3 is TGTGCCAGCAGCTTGGGGGGACACCCTTGGAATGAGCAGTTCTTC.

This clonotype was seen at least ten times. The J gene is TRBJ2-5, the V gene TRBV7-2, with D tentatively TRBD1 (6 bases). This CDR3 is built from 14 residues. V lost 1 base and J 1 base, leaving 7 bases between the germline ends. Germline CDR1 and CDR2: SGHTA and FQGNSA. The CDR3 is CASSLGTVQETQYF. CDR3 DNA sequence: TGTGCCAGCAGCTTAGGGACAGTCCAAGAGACCCAGTACTTC. The entire variable domain, with the rest obtained from reference TRBV7-2 and TRBJ2-5, is as follows: GAGVSQSPSNKVTEKGKDVELRCDPISGHTALYWYRQSLGQGLEFLIYFQGNSAPDKSGLPSDRFSAERTGGSVSTLTIQRTQQEDSAVYLCASSLGTVQETQYFGPGTRLLVL.

This clonotype was counted many times. V and J are TRBV28 and TRBJ2-1; 8 positions agree with TRBD2. Germline V gene sequence: CDR1 MDHEN, CDR2 SYDVKM. Unmatched junction bases numbered 10, after V lost 6 bases and J lost 6 bases. The CDR3 has 15 amino acids. The DNA of the CDR3 is TGTGCCAGCAGACAACGGGGGGGCCACGGCAATGAGCAGTTCTTC. This codes for CASRQRGGHGNEQFF.

As concerns this clonotype: This likely stems from a read error, as it lies one base from a far larger clone. The chain carries TRBV6-2 or TRBV6-3 and TRBJ2-2; 8 bases line up with TRBD2. This CDR3 comprises 15 residues. Germline CDR1 is MNHEY and CDR2 is SVGEGT. Losses at the gene ends were 5 bases for V and 5 bases for J; bases not matched to a gene: 7. The CDR3 protein is CASSDRTSRTGELFF. CDR3 in DNA: TGTGCCAGCAGTGACCGGACTAGCAGAACCGGGGAGCTGTTTTTT.

Ten or more counts support this clonotype. The chain carries TRBV7-4 and TRBJ1-1; D gene ambiguous. This CDR3 has 19 amino acids. Trimming pared 1 base from V and 0 bases from J, leaving 21 bases between. The germline V gene has CDR1 SGHVT and CDR2 SQSDAQ. CDR3 residues: CASSLEDVLRGWMNTEAFF. DNA for the CDR3: TGTGCCAGCAGCTTAGAGGATGTTTTGCGGGGATGGATGAACACTGAAGCTTTCTTT.

This clonotype was detected ten times or more. The chain is built from TRBV4-1 and TRBJ1-1; TRBD1 aligns across 7 bases. CDR3 length: 15 amino acids. The V and J ends lost 1 base and 4 bases, in that order; junction bases with no gene match: 6. The germline gives CDR1 MGHRA, CDR2 YSYEKL. CDR3 loop: CASSQGGAGGTEAFF. The CDR3, as DNA: TGCGCCAGCAGCCAAGGGGGGGCAGGGGGCACTGAAGCTTTCTTT.

This clonotype was seen ten or more times. This chain joins TRBV12-3 or TRBV12-4 and TRBJ2-7; 8 bases match TRBD1. Germline trimming cut 3 bases from V and 6 bases from J; bases unmatched to any gene: 16. This CDR3 is built from 17 residues. CDR3 amino acids: CASSFSKQGDWWGEQYF. CDR3 coding DNA: TGTGCCAGCAGTTTCTCAAAACAGGGGGACTGGTGGGGCGAGCAGTACTTC.

This clonotype occurred many times. V gene TRBV7-8 combines with J gene TRBJ2-3; D is undetermined. The CDR3 loop spans 15 amino acids. Trimming stripped 0 bases from V and 1 base from J, with 8 bases between. Germline assignment: CDR1 SGHVS and CDR2 FQNEAQ. DNA for the CDR3: TGTGCCAGCAGCTTAGCGATTGTGCGCACAGATACGCAGTATTTT. Amino acids: CASSLAIVRTDTQYF.

The J gene is TRBJ2-3, the V gene TRBV7-2; 7 bases line up with TRBD1. The germline CDR1 and CDR2 sequences are SGHTA and FQGNSA. Trimming at V came to 3 bases and at J to 2 bases, leaving 5 bases not matched to a gene. This CDR3 has 15 residues. CDR3 region: CASSLRGQNTDTQYF. DNA of the CDR3: TGTGCCAGCAGCTTGAGGGGGCAGAACACAGATACGCAGTATTTT. The whole variable domain, filled in from reference TRBV7-2 and TRBJ2-3, reads GAGVSQSPSNKVTEKGKDVELRCDPISGHTALYWYRQSLGQGLEFLIYFQGNSAPDKSGLPSDRFSAERTGGSVSTLTIQRTQQEDSAVYLCASSLRGQNTDTQYFGPGTRLTVL.

This clonotype has a handful of counts. The CDR3 region has the DNA TGCGCCAGCAGACCCGAGCAGCGCACAGATACGCAGTATTTT. Protein: CASRPEQRTDTQYF. This chain joins TRBV5-1 and TRBJ2-3; unclear D gene. The CDR3 is 14 residues long. Trimming left V 5 bases short and J 1 base short, with 11 bases between. The V gene's germline CDR1 is SGHRS and CDR2 YFSETQ. Drawing the rest from reference TRBV5-1 and TRBJ2-3, the complete variable domain is KAGVTQTPRYLIKTRGQQVTLSCSPISGHRSVSWYQQTPGQGLQFLFEYFSETQRNKGNFPGRFSGRQFSNSRSEMNVSTLELGDSALYLCASRPEQRTDTQYFGPGTRLTVL.

This clonotype showed up many times. The rearrangement joins TRBV15 to TRBJ2-6; D is uncertain. This CDR3 spans 17 amino acids. V was trimmed by 1 base and J by 0 bases, leaving 10 bases between them. Per germline, CDR1 LNHNV and CDR2 YYDKDF (reference sequence). This CDR3 is CATSRVSRFSGANVLTF. The CDR3 bases are TGTGCCACCAGCAGAGTATCCAGGTTCTCTGGGGCCAACGTCCTGACTTTC.

This clonotype was recorded at least ten times. The CDR3 coding sequence is TGTGCCAGCAGTTGGGGGACCGTTACGAACACCGGGGAGCTGTTTTTT. Amino acids: CASSWGTVTNTGELFF. The rearrangement uses TRBV2 and TRBJ2-2, with D perhaps given as TRBD1 or TRBD2 (5 bases each). Germline CDR1 and CDR2: SNHLY and FYNNEI. Trimming left V 5 bases short and J 0 bases short, with 13 bases between. This CDR3 is built from 16 residues. Variable domain in full (rest from reference TRBV2 and TRBJ2-2): EPEVTQTPSHQVTQMGQEVILRCVPISNHLYFYWYRQILGQKVEFLVSFYNNEISEKSEIFDDQFSVERPDGSNFTLKIRSTKLEDSAMYFCASSWGTVTNTGELFFGEGSRLTVL.

In its sample, this clonotype was seen a few times. The chain joins TRBV6-1 to TRBJ1-1; 7 positions agree with TRBD1. J was trimmed by 10 bases and V by 5 bases; bases with no gene match: 13. The CDR3 is made up of 14 amino acids. Germline values: CDR1 MNHNS, CDR2 SASEGT. The CDR3 DNA follows: TGTGCCAGCAGTCCAATCGACAGGGAGGGAGCAGCTTTCTTT. Translating gives CASSPIDREGAAFF.

This clonotype was detected many times. The chain is built from TRBV19 and TRBJ2-5; D unclear. The CDR3 loop spans 13 amino acids. V was shortened by 0 bases and J by 5 bases, with 7 bases between the two germline ends. The germline gives CDR1 LNHDA, CDR2 SQIVND (reference sequence). This CDR3 reads CASSIDDGETQYF. The DNA of the CDR3 is TGTGCCAGTAGTATAGACGACGGGGAGACCCAGTACTTC.

In this sample, this clonotype turned up a few times. This chain joins TRBV6-2 or TRBV6-3 and TRBJ2-5; no firm D call. The germline CDR1 and CDR2 sequences are MNHEY and SVGEGT. Trimming cost V 0 bases and J 5 bases, with 4 bases left between them. The CDR3 loop spans 12 amino acids. CDR3 sequence: CASSYSRETQYF. The CDR3, as DNA: TGTGCCAGCAGTTACTCGCGGGAGACCCAGTACTTC.

There are many counts of this clonotype. The rearrangement links TRBV10-3 to TRBJ2-7; 10 bases align to TRBD1. This CDR3 is 15 amino acids long. V shed 1 base, J shed 4 bases, and the junction held 4 bases outside the gene matches. Germline CDR1 reads ENHRY; CDR2 reads SYGVKD. CDR3 nucleotide sequence: TGTGCCATCAGTGAGTGGGACAGGGGTAGGTACGAGCAGTACTTC. Its translation: CAISEWDRGRYEQYF.

V is TRBV7-9 and J is TRBJ2-6; a possible D gene is TRBD2 (6 bases). Per germline, CDR1 SEHNR and CDR2 FQNEAQ (reference sequence). The CDR3 totals 18 residues. Trimming cost V 7 bases and J 0 bases, with 19 bases left between them. CDR3 protein: CASTFPGTVFSGANVLTF. The CDR3 nucleotides are TGTGCCAGCACCTTTCCCGGGACTGTTTTCTCTGGGGCCAACGTCCTGACTTTC.

This clonotype was picked up many times. The genes are TRBV29-1 and TRBJ2-7; D might be TRBD2 (6 bases). V lost 6 bases to trimming and J lost 2 bases, with 17 bases between them. The CDR3 has 14 amino acids. From germline, CDR1 is SQVTM and CDR2 ANQGSEA. The CDR3 nucleotides are TGCAGCGTCGGGGGTTCGACTGGGACCTACGAGCAGTACTTC. Amino acid sequence: CSVGGSTGTYEQYF.

V gene TRBV28 combines with J gene TRBJ1-6; D is perhaps TRBD1 (6 bases). Deletions cut 7 bases from V and 14 bases from J, with 21 bases between. From germline, CDR1 is MDHEN and CDR2 SYDVKM. The CDR3 is 14 amino acids. The CDR3 coding sequence is TGTGCCAGCACCATTGGGACAAATCCGTGGACCCTCCACTTT. Protein product: CASTIGTNPWTLHF.

The CDR3 loop reads CASSYGTANTEAFF. The DNA of the CDR3 is TGTGCCAGCAGTTACGGGACAGCGAACACTGAAGCTTTCTTT. V gene TRBV6-5 combines with J gene TRBJ1-1; TRBD1 agrees at 7 bases. With 2 bases clipped from V and 1 base from J, the junction kept 1 base outside the gene matches. In germline, CDR1 is MNHEY, CDR2 SVGAGI. This CDR3 has 14 amino acids.

This clonotype was recorded at least ten times. The chain has TRBV5-1 and TRBJ2-1; 7 bases are shared with TRBD2. Germline-derived CDR1 and CDR2 are SGHRS and YFSETQ. J lost 2 bases, V lost 0 bases, and 5 bases had no gene match. The CDR3 loop spans 16 amino acids. The chain's CDR3 is CASSLETSRTYNEQFF. DNA of the CDR3: TGCGCCAGCAGCTTGGAGACTAGCAGAACCTACAATGAGCAGTTCTTC.

This clonotype has a count of ten or more. This may stem from a read error, because a much larger clone lies one nucleotide away. This chain uses TRBV2 with TRBJ2-2; weak D call: TRBD2 (6 bases). The CDR3 has 17 amino acids. The germline V and J ends were trimmed by 6 bases and 0 bases, with 17 bases remaining between them. Germline CDR1 and CDR2: SNHLY and FYNNEI. DNA for the CDR3: TGTGCCAGCAGCCCAACCGGACTACTGCCGAACACCGGGGAGCTGTTTTTT. This gives the protein CASSPTGLLPNTGELFF.

This clonotype showed up many times. The chain couples TRBV28 to TRBJ1-2; no firm D call. The CDR3 length is 14 residues. Trimming removed 7 bases from V and 2 bases from J, with 14 bases in between. The V gene's germline CDR1 is MDHEN and CDR2 SYDVKM. The CDR3 loop is CASNPPRLNYGYTF. CDR3 DNA: TGTGCCAGCAACCCCCCCCGCCTAAACTATGGCTACACCTTC.

This clonotype was seen at least ten times. The chain employs TRBV28 and TRBJ1-2; a weak D match, TRBD1 (6 bases). CDR3 length equals 14 residues. Trimming cost V 3 bases and J 2 bases, with 10 bases left between them. Germline V gives CDR1 MDHEN, CDR2 SYDVKM. In nucleotides, the CDR3 is TGTGCCAGCAGTTTCCCAGGGGCGAACTATGGCTACACCTTC. This encodes CASSFPGANYGYTF.

This clonotype appeared many times. The chain recombines TRBV3-1 with TRBJ2-2, with TRBD1 as a possible D gene (6 bases). This CDR3 region has 14 residues. V was cut by 4 bases and J by 4 bases, with 10 bases left in between. CDR1 and CDR2 (germline): LGHDT, YNNKEL (reference sequence). CDR3 protein: CASSRRTVTGELFF. For the CDR3, the DNA is TGTGCCAGCAGCCGGAGGACAGTCACCGGGGAGCTGTTTTTT.

Ten or more counts support this clonotype. This chain joins TRBV5-1 and TRBJ2-7, with 8 bases identical to TRBD2. Per the germline V gene, CDR1 is SGHRS and CDR2 is YFSETQ. The CDR3 runs 16 residues. The trim removed 1 base at V and 6 bases at J, leaving 12 bases unmatched. CDR3 DNA sequence: TGCGCCAGCAGCTTGAAGACTAGCGCCGCGAGGAGCGAGCAGTACTTC. It is translated as CASSLKTSAARSEQYF. The variable domain in full, with the rest retrieved from reference TRBV5-1 and TRBJ2-7, is KAGVTQTPRYLIKTRGQQVTLSCSPISGHRSVSWYQQTPGQGLQFLFEYFSETQRNKGNFPGRFSGRQFSNSRSEMNVSTLELGDSALYLCASSLKTSAARSEQYFGPGTRLTVT.

This clonotype was seen many times. This chain uses TRBV20-1 with TRBJ2-7; D unresolved. CDR1 and CDR2 (germline): DFQATT, SNEGSKA (reference sequence). The CDR3 has 12 residues. V lost 6 bases, J lost 4 bases, and 13 bases lay in between. The CDR3 sequence is CSAQSLGYEQYF. The CDR3 DNA reads TGCAGTGCCCAGTCCTTAGGATACGAGCAGTACTTC.

As for this clonotype: This may stem from a read error, because a much larger clone lies one nucleotide away. The CDR3 DNA follows: TGTGTCAGCAGTGAACTAGCGGCTAGCACAGATACGCAGTATTTT. Translating it yields CVSSELAASTDTQYF. The V and J genes are TRBV25-1 and TRBJ2-3; 8 bases are a match to TRBD2. Germline CDR1 and CDR2: MGHDK and SYGVNS. The CDR3 runs to 15 residues.

Of note for this clonotype: The junction shows a germline mismatch at one end, possibly a read error. For the CDR3, the DNA is TGTGCCAGCAGCTACACTAGCGGGGGAGACACCGAGGAGCTGTTTTTT. Translating gives CASSYTSGGDTEELFF. The gene calls are TRBV7-9 and TRBJ2-2; 11 nucleotides line up with TRBD2. Germline CDR1 is SEHNR and CDR2 is FQNEAQ (reference sequence). This CDR3 comprises 16 residues.

To note about this clonotype: A single base separates this from a much larger clone, so it may be a read error. The CDR3 spells CSALTLSADTQYF. The CDR3 coding sequence is TGCAGTGCCTTGACTCTAAGCGCAGATACGCAGTATTTT. The rearrangement uses TRBV20-1 and TRBJ2-3; unclear D gene. Germline loops: CDR1 DFQATT, CDR2 SNEGSKA (reference sequence). The CDR3 has 13 residues. Trimming cost V 6 bases and J 4 bases, with 14 bases left between them.